A selection of T cell receptor beta chains follows, all from one sample in a study of shared clonotypes between healthy human individuals. TCRdb keeps only in-frame clones here, not all; method: immunoSEQ multiplex PCR. The table shows roughly 1.5 million clones, with approximately 98% occurring only once. Sequencing was done on a sample of naive CD4+ T cells sorted from blood. The origin of the receptors is a man aged 25 to 40 in good health. Each CDR3 is given with its conserved first and last residue. A D gene is named only where the DNA matches it firmly. Size values are once, few and many counts, or a class for expanded clones, and some rows have none.

J: TRBJ1-2
size: -
V: TRBV9
D: -
DNA: TGTGCCAGCAGCGCCGTCGTAGGGCCCGATGGCTACACCTTC
CDR3: CASSAVVGPDGYTF

J: TRBJ1-2
size: few
V: TRBV9
D: -
DNA: TGTGCCAGCGGCCGGGACTTGGGGTATGGCTACACCTTC
CDR3: CASGRDLGYGYTF

J: TRBJ2-7
size: -
V: TRBV27
D: -
DNA: TGTGCCAGCAAGAACAGGGCAGACTACGAGCAGTACTTC
CDR3: CASKNRADYEQYF

J: TRBJ2-5
size: -
V: TRBV15
D: TRBD1
DNA: TGTGCCACCAGCAGAGGAACGACAGGGCTAGGCGGCGAGACCCAGTACTTC
CDR3: CATSRGTTGLGGETQYF

J: TRBJ1-5
size: -
V: TRBV6-5
D: -
DNA: TGTGCCACCGGGACACTACAAGGGCCCCAGCATTTT
CDR3: CATGTLQGPQHF

J: TRBJ1-4
size: once
V: TRBV10-3
D: -
DNA: TGTGCCATCCACACGGACACGCTTAATGAAAAACTGTTTTTT
CDR3: CAIHTDTLNEKLFF

J: TRBJ1-2
size: -
V: TRBV9
D: -
DNA: TGTGCCAGCAGCGTAGAGTGGGGCTCGGGCTATGGCTACACCTTC
CDR3: CASSVEWGSGYGYTF

J: TRBJ2-7
size: -
V: TRBV7-9
D: TRBD2
DNA: TGTGCCAGCAGCCCGAGACTAGCGGGAGCCTTGCCTTACGAGCAGTACTTC
CDR3: CASSPRLAGALPYEQYF

J: TRBJ2-1
size: -
V: TRBV19
D: -
DNA: TGTGCCAGTAGTATCGAAGTCTACAATGAGCAGTTCTTC
CDR3: CASSIEVYNEQFF

J: TRBJ2-7
size: -
V: TRBV28
D: -
DNA: TGTGCCAGCCGACACACCGGCCGGGACGAGCAGTACTTC
CDR3: CASRHTGRDEQYF

J: TRBJ2-5
size: -
V: TRBV29-1
D: TRBD2
DNA: TGCAGCGTTGTTAGCGGGGGCGAGACCCAGTACTTC
CDR3: CSVVSGGETQYF

J: TRBJ2-2
size: -
V: TRBV25-1
D: TRBD2
DNA: TGTGCCAGTGCTAGCGGCTCCACCGGGGAGCTGTTTTTT
CDR3: CASASGSTGELFF

J: TRBJ1-5
size: -
V: TRBV2
D: TRBD1
DNA: TGTGCCAGCAGCTCCGAGGGGACAGGCAAGAATCAGCCCCAGCATTTT
CDR3: CASSSEGTGKNQPQHF

J: TRBJ1-1
size: once
V: TRBV11-2
D: TRBD1
DNA: TGTGCGTGTCAGACAGGGCTGAACACTGAAGCTTTCTTT
CDR3: CACQTGLNTEAFF

J: TRBJ1-2
size: -
V: TRBV19
D: -
DNA: TGTGCCAGTAGCAAGTACTATGGCTACACCTTC
CDR3: CASSKYYGYTF

J: TRBJ2-2
size: -
V: TRBV4-1
D: -
DNA: TGCGCCAGCAGCCTTACAAGGAGGAACACCGGGGAGCTGTTTTTT
CDR3: CASSLTRRNTGELFF

J: TRBJ1-3
size: once
V: TRBV5-4
D: -
DNA: TGTGCCAGCAGCGACCGCCCACTACTCTCTGGAAACACCATATATTTT
CDR3: CASSDRPLLSGNTIYF

J: TRBJ2-3
size: -
V: TRBV5-1
D: -
DNA: TGCGCCAGCAGCTTGGGGACATCAGATACGCAGTATTTT
CDR3: CASSLGTSDTQYF

J: TRBJ2-7
size: -
V: TRBV15
D: TRBD1
DNA: TGTGCCACCAGAGGACAGGGTTCCTACGAGCAGTACTTC
CDR3: CATRGQGSYEQYF

J: TRBJ1-1
size: -
V: TRBV5-1
D: -
DNA: TGCGCCAGCAGCTTGTATGGAGGGAGCACTGAAGCTTTCTTT
CDR3: CASSLYGGSTEAFF

J: TRBJ2-1
size: -
V: TRBV7-2
D: -
DNA: TGTGCCAGCAGCAAGATCCGGGAGCAGTTCTTC
CDR3: CASSKIREQFF

J: TRBJ2-5
size: -
V: TRBV5-1
D: -
DNA: TGCGCCAGCAGCTTGGTTGGAGGAGGAGAGACCCAGTACTTC
CDR3: CASSLVGGGETQYF

J: TRBJ1-4
size: -
V: TRBV6-5
D: TRBD1
DNA: TGTGCCAGTGCAACAGGGGACAGGGTGCTGGAAAAACTGTTTTTT
CDR3: CASATGDRVLEKLFF

J: TRBJ2-3
size: -
V: TRBV14
D: -
DNA: TGTGCCAGCAGCCAAGGACGGCAGATCACAGATACGCAGTATTTT
CDR3: CASSQGRQITDTQYF

J: TRBJ1-2
size: -
V: TRBV5-6
D: TRBD1
DNA: TGTGCCAGCAGCTTGCTGACGGGACAGGGGTATGGCTACACCTTC
CDR3: CASSLLTGQGYGYTF

J: TRBJ2-5
size: -
V: TRBV2
D: -
DNA: TGTGCCAGCCGGGCGGAGTTAGAGACCCAGTACTTC
CDR3: CASRAELETQYF

J: TRBJ2-3
size: -
V: TRBV5-1
D: -
DNA: TGCGCCAGCAGTCCAGGGGTGGGCACAGATACGCAGTATTTT
CDR3: CASSPGVGTDTQYF

J: TRBJ1-2
size: -
V: TRBV18
D: -
DNA: TGTGCCAGCTCACCACTGGCGGACAACTATGGCTACACCTTC
CDR3: CASSPLADNYGYTF

J: TRBJ2-1
size: -
V: TRBV27
D: TRBD1
DNA: TGTGCCAGCAGTCTCCAGGACAGGCTAAACAATGAGCAGTTCTTC
CDR3: CASSLQDRLNNEQFF

J: TRBJ2-5
size: -
V: TRBV18
D: -
DNA: TGTGCCAGCTCACCTCTCCCCGGACAAGAGACCCAGTACTTC
CDR3: CASSPLPGQETQYF

J: TRBJ2-5
size: -
V: TRBV7-2
D: -
DNA: TGTGCCAGCAGCTTAGCGCTTTATGAGACCCAGTACTTC
CDR3: CASSLALYETQYF

J: TRBJ1-5
size: -
V: TRBV2
D: TRBD1
DNA: TGTGCCAGCAGTGTACAGGGGAGGCAGTGGGATCAGCCCCAGCATTTT
CDR3: CASSVQGRQWDQPQHF

J: TRBJ1-5
size: -
V: TRBV15
D: -
DNA: TGTGCCACCAGCAGTTCAGGCAATAGCAATCAGCCCCAGCATTTT
CDR3: CATSSSGNSNQPQHF

J: TRBJ2-7
size: -
V: TRBV2
D: TRBD1
DNA: TGTGCCAGCAAGAGGACAGGGGGAACCAATATGGTCGAGCAGTACTTC
CDR3: CASKRTGGTNMVEQYF

J: TRBJ2-7
size: -
V: TRBV19
D: -
DNA: TGTGCCAGTAGCGTCTTGGAGGGGCGAGGCAACGAGCAGTACTTC
CDR3: CASSVLEGRGNEQYF

J: TRBJ1-5
size: -
V: TRBV5-6
D: -
DNA: TGTGCCAGCAGCCGTGGAGTAGGATCGGGCAATCAGCCCCAGCATTTT
CDR3: CASSRGVGSGNQPQHF

J: TRBJ2-2
size: -
V: TRBV5-1
D: TRBD2
DNA: TGCGCCAGCAGCTTGGGGACTAGCGGGAGAGAATCGGCCGGGGAGCTGTTTTTT
CDR3: CASSLGTSGRESAGELFF

J: TRBJ2-3
size: -
V: TRBV11-3
D: -
DNA: TGTGCCAGCAGCTTAACTCCAGATACGCAGTATTTT
CDR3: CASSLTPDTQYF

J: TRBJ1-1
size: -
V: TRBV7-6
D: -
DNA: TGTGCCAGCTCCCCCCTCCAAGGAACTGAAGCTTTCTTT
CDR3: CASSPLQGTEAFF

J: TRBJ1-4
size: -
V: TRBV5-1
D: TRBD1
DNA: TGCGCCAGCAGCTTGGGGACAGGGGGCTCATCTAATGAAAAACTGTTTTTT
CDR3: CASSLGTGGSSNEKLFF

J: TRBJ2-7
size: -
V: TRBV6-5
D: TRBD2
DNA: TGTGCCAGCAGGCCACTAGCGGGCGCCGGTTACGAGCAGTACTTC
CDR3: CASRPLAGAGYEQYF

J: TRBJ1-2
size: -
V: TRBV6-1
D: -
DNA: TGTGCCAGCAGTGCCGGCGCGGGGGACTATGGCTACACCTTC
CDR3: CASSAGAGDYGYTF

J: TRBJ1-3
size: -
V: TRBV9
D: -
DNA: TGTGCCAGCAGCGTAACATGGGGTGGAAACACCATATATTTT
CDR3: CASSVTWGGNTIYF

J: TRBJ2-3
size: once
V: TRBV10-2
D: -
DNA: TGCGCCAGCACCCATGGGCGGGAAGGGTTCACAGATACGCAGTATTTT
CDR3: CASTHGREGFTDTQYF

J: TRBJ1-1
size: -
V: TRBV7-2
D: TRBD1
DNA: TGTGCCAGCAGCGAAAACAGGGGGCCGACTGAAGCTTTCTTT
CDR3: CASSENRGPTEAFF